Below, 9 T cell receptor beta chains from the same sample are listed, as sequenced in a study of beta chain features in type 1 diabetes. The study, taken as a whole, reports: All four CD4+ subsets of Type 1 diabetes patients contained TCRB CDR3s that were moderately but significantly shorter.

For these TCRs, the target antigens are not known. The entirety of the isolated RNA underwent reverse transcription, so expressed TCRB transcripts were sequenced. The protocol was immunoSEQ multiplex PCR, while the TCRdb copy is restricted to in-frame clones and leaves out a portion. Among 200,000 to 300,000 clones listed, approximately 20% were seen once. Sample: naive CD4+ T cells from blood. The receptors shown here come from a woman in her 40s with type 1 diabetes.

The table lists this clone with a few counts. The V call is TRBV7-8, the J call TRBJ2-5; D is perhaps TRBD1 (6 bases). In germline, CDR1 is SGHVS, CDR2 FQNEAQ. The CDR3 loop spans 15 amino acids. The V end lost 1 base, the J end lost 5 bases, and 14 bases lay between the germline ends. CDR3 DNA sequence: TGTGCCAGCAGCTTAGTTAGTACAGGGTGGGAGACCCAGTACTTC. Translating gives CASSLVSTGWETQYF.

Only a few counts were recorded for this clone. This chain uses TRBV5-4 with TRBJ1-2, with D possibly TRBD1 on 5 matching bases. Germline V gene data show CDR1 as SGHNT and CDR2 as YYREEE (reference sequence). The CDR3 has 14 residues. V was cut by 6 bases and J by 0 bases, with 12 bases left in between. The CDR3 spells CASTADRPNYGYTF. Written as DNA, the CDR3 is TGTGCCAGCACCGCCGACAGACCTAACTATGGCTACACCTTC.

This clone appeared a few times. The rearrangement uses TRBV28 and TRBJ1-5, with D possibly TRBD1 on 6 matching bases. Germline V CDR1 and CDR2: MDHEN, SYDVKM. CDR3 size: 14 residues. Trimming pared 1 base from V and 4 bases from J, leaving 8 bases between. This CDR3 reads CASSLYRANQPQHF. The CDR3 region has the DNA TGTGCCAGCAGTTTATACAGGGCGAATCAGCCCCAGCATTTT.

This chain links TRBV18 with TRBJ1-1; possibly TRBD1 for D (6 bases). CDR3 length equals 15 residues. V lost 2 bases to trimming and J lost 1 base, with 11 bases between them. The germline V gene encodes CDR1 KGHSH and CDR2 LQKENI. CDR3 sequence (DNA): TGTGCCAGCTCACCAGGAGCAGGGGCGAACACTGAAGCTTTCTTT. Translated: CASSPGAGANTEAFF.

The rearrangement joins TRBV6-6 to TRBJ2-3, with 12 bases fitting TRBD2. V shed 8 bases and J 2 bases; nucleotides not matched to a gene: 5. Germline CDR1 reads MNHNY; CDR2 reads SVGAGI (reference sequence). This CDR3 has 15 amino acids. CDR3 nucleotide sequence: TGTGCCAGCTCGGGACTAGCGGGCGACACAGATACGCAGTATTTT. Protein: CASSGLAGDTDTQYF.

This clone appeared a few times. The genes are TRBV5-1 and TRBJ2-1; TRBD2 aligns across 13 bases. With V trimmed by 6 bases and J by 6 bases, 3 bases remained unmatched. The CDR3 is made up of 14 amino acids. Germline V gene sequence: CDR1 SGHRS, CDR2 YFSETQ. The CDR3 reads CASNGLAGANEQFF. The CDR3 region has the DNA TGCGCCAGCAACGGACTAGCGGGAGCCAATGAGCAGTTCTTC. The whole variable domain, filled in from reference TRBV5-1 and TRBJ2-1, reads KAGVTQTPRYLIKTRGQQVTLSCSPISGHRSVSWYQQTPGQGLQFLFEYFSETQRNKGNFPGRFSGRQFSNSRSEMNVSTLELGDSALYLCASNGLAGANEQFFGPGTRLTVL.

This clone was observed a handful of times. The gene calls are TRBV29-1 and TRBJ1-2; no clear D. Germline CDR1 reads SQVTM; CDR2 reads ANQGSEA. The CDR3 has 14 amino acids. Deletions cut 5 bases from V and 3 bases from J, with 16 bases between. CDR3 region: CSVSSTETYYGYTF. In nucleotides, the CDR3 is TGCAGCGTTTCTTCCACAGAGACCTACTATGGCTACACCTTC.

The chain combines TRBV10-3 with TRBJ2-5, with D maybe TRBD2 (6 bases). The length of the CDR3 is 13 residues. Germline V lookup: CDR1 ENHRY, CDR2 SYGVKD. Deletions cut 8 bases from V and 5 bases from J, with 15 bases between. CDR3 sequence reads: CAIGYTSTETQYF. The DNA of the CDR3 is TGTGCCATCGGATATACTAGCACGGAGACCCAGTACTTC.

This clone has only a few counts. V usage is TRBV7-2 and J usage is TRBJ2-7; possible D gene TRBD2, 6 bases. The CDR3 is 16 residues long. V was clipped by 7 bases and J by 0 bases, with 19 bases between them. The V gene's germline CDR1 is SGHTA and CDR2 FQGNSA. This CDR3 reads CASKISLPGGSYEQYF. As DNA, the CDR3 is TGTGCCAGCAAGATATCTCTCCCCGGGGGCTCCTACGAGCAGTACTTC.